This entry lists 19 T cell receptor beta chains sequenced from one sample in a study of CD8+ T cells in alopecia areata. In each case, RNA was isolated and then reverse transcribed into cDNA as the sequencing template. Method: immunoSEQ multiplex PCR; TCRdb's copy keeps in-frame clones and lacks some. Of 150,000 to 200,000 clones in the sample, 60% are singletons; the top ten hold 13% to 15%. Treatment meaning: oral pan-JAK inhibitor, 5-10 mg twice daily. The specimen comprised CD4+ T cells sorted from blood, sampled at week 24, from a patient treated with tofacitinib. Every receptor here comes from a human donor with alopecia areata.

This clone was detected only a few times. The rearrangement joins TRBV5-1 to TRBJ2-5; weak D call: TRBD1 (5 bases). Germline V gene lookup returns CDR1 SGHRS and CDR2 YFSETQ. V was pared by 4 bases and J by 5 bases, with 15 bases between. This CDR3 is 14 amino acids long. The CDR3 region is CASSPGRGGETQYF. CDR3 nucleotides: TGCGCCAGCAGCCCCGGTAGGGGTGGCGAGACCCAGTACTTC.

V and J are TRBV25-1 and TRBJ2-7, with 7 bases fitting TRBD1. The CDR3 consists of 14 residues. The germline CDR1 and CDR2 sequences are MGHDK and SYGVNS. Losses at the gene ends were 5 bases for V and 2 bases for J; bases not matched to a gene: 6. The CDR3 reads CASSSPGQTYEQYF. The DNA of the CDR3 is TGTGCCAGCAGTTCCCCGGGACAGACCTACGAGCAGTACTTC.

In its sample, this clone was seen a few times. The V and J genes are TRBV7-2 and TRBJ2-1; D remains ambiguous. Between the trimmed V and J ends, which lost 3 bases and 3 bases, there was a span of 9 bases. There are 14 residues in the CDR3. Germline values: CDR1 SGHTA, CDR2 FQGNSA. In nucleotides, the CDR3 is TGTGCCAGCAGCTTGGGCACCTACTACAATGAGCAGTTCTTC. Translating it yields CASSLGTYYNEQFF.

V usage is TRBV10-3 and J usage is TRBJ2-7; possibly TRBD2 for D (5 bases). V lost 1 base and J 6 bases, leaving 10 bases between the germline ends. CDR1 and CDR2 (germline): ENHRY, SYGVKD. The CDR3 is 13 amino acids. The CDR3 protein is CAISEYAGLEQYF. CDR3 in DNA: TGTGCCATCAGTGAGTACGCCGGACTCGAGCAGTACTTC.

The J gene is TRBJ1-2, the V gene TRBV2; D is perhaps TRBD1 (5 bases). This CDR3 has 14 amino acids. Germline assignment: CDR1 SNHLY and CDR2 FYNNEI. Trimming took 6 bases from V and 1 from J, leaving 12 bases between them. CDR3 sequence reads: CASRPGPLNYGYTF. Here the CDR3 DNA reads TGTGCCAGCAGGCCGGGACCACTTAACTATGGCTACACCTTC.

This rearrangement joins TRBV4-1 to TRBJ2-5; 7 positions match TRBD2. The germline V gene has CDR1 MGHRA and CDR2 YSYEKL. The CDR3 spans 13 residues. Germline trimming cut 4 bases from V and 9 bases from J; bases unmatched to any gene: 8. The CDR3 spells CASSRVQGGSQYF. CDR3 in DNA: TGCGCCAGCAGCCGAGTGCAGGGAGGGTCCCAGTACTTC.

The chain joins TRBV6-5 to TRBJ1-4, with unresolved D. The CDR3 covers 13 residues. The germline gives CDR1 MNHEY, CDR2 SVGAGI. V was shortened by 6 bases and J by 0 bases, with 5 bases between the two germline ends. The CDR3 DNA reads TGTGCCAGCAGAGGCACAACTAATGAAAAACTGTTTTTT. It is translated as CASRGTTNEKLFF.

This sequence joins TRBV5-1 and TRBJ2-7, with unresolved D. The CDR3 spans 10 residues. Trimming took 1 base from V and 5 from J, leaving 1 base between them. Looked up from germline, CDR1 is SGHRS and CDR2 is YFSETQ. CDR3 protein: CASSLNEQYF. The CDR3 DNA sequence: TGCGCCAGCAGCTTGAACGAGCAGTACTTC.

This clone showed up just once. V and J are TRBV5-1 and TRBJ2-2; D is ambiguous. V was trimmed by 0 bases and J by 1 base, leaving 10 bases between them. This CDR3 is built from 16 residues. Germline-derived CDR1 and CDR2 are SGHRS and YFSETQ. CDR3 residues: CASSLAGQRNTGELFF. DNA of the CDR3: TGCGCCAGCAGCTTGGCCGGCCAGCGGAACACCGGGGAGCTGTTTTTT.

A few counts support this clone. The rearrangement uses TRBV19 and TRBJ2-7, with D perhaps matching TRBD1 or TRBD2 (6 bases each). The CDR3 has 12 amino acids. Trimming pared 5 bases from V and 3 bases from J, leaving 8 bases between. Germline V lookup: CDR1 LNHDA, CDR2 SQIVND (reference sequence). Here the CDR3 DNA reads TGTGCCAGTAGTGCGGGACACTACGAGCAGTACTTC. Amino acid sequence: CASSAGHYEQYF.

Worth noting for this clone: Other nucleotide sequences from this sample produce the same CDR3. The V call is TRBV4-1, the J call TRBJ2-5, with 8 positions matching TRBD2. V lost 3 bases and J lost 1; bases outside the gene matches: 4. The CDR3 extends over 15 amino acids. Per the germline V gene, CDR1 is MGHRA and CDR2 is YSYEKL. The CDR3 spells CASSQTGTSQETQYF. The CDR3 coding sequence is TGCGCCAGCAGCCAGACCGGGACTAGCCAAGAGACCCAGTACTTC.

This clone appeared a few times. The gene calls are TRBV5-1 and TRBJ2-7; D gene uncertain. V shed 3 bases and J shed 0 bases, with 7 bases lying between them. This CDR3 region has 13 residues. Looked up from germline, CDR1 is SGHRS and CDR2 is YFSETQ. The CDR3: CASSSRISYEQYF. The CDR3 DNA reads TGCGCCAGCAGCTCGCGGATCTCCTACGAGCAGTACTTC.

The chain employs TRBV10-3 and TRBJ2-2, with a weak D call TRBD1 (7 bases). The CDR3 runs to 16 residues. Germline V CDR1 and CDR2: ENHRY, SYGVKD. V lost 6 bases and J lost 4, with 18 bases in between. The CDR3 coding sequence is TGTGCCATCAGGACTCAGGGGGGCGCCCCCACCGGGGAGCTGTTTTTT. Translating it yields CAIRTQGGAPTGELFF.

The gene calls are TRBV6-6 and TRBJ1-5; D may be TRBD1 (5 bases). With 2 bases removed from V and 3 bases from J, the gap between germline ends came to 11 bases. Germline V gene sequence: CDR1 MNHNY, CDR2 SVGAGI (reference sequence). The CDR3 is 15 amino acids. CDR3 region: CASSYPGGTNQPQHF. DNA for the CDR3: TGTGCCAGCAGTTACCCGGGGGGGACCAATCAGCCCCAGCATTTT.

The V gene is TRBV30, the J gene TRBJ1-4; weak D call: TRBD1 (6 bases). The CDR3 runs to 15 residues. V lost 4 bases to trimming and J lost 2 bases, with 14 bases between them. Germline CDR1 reads GTSNPN; CDR2 reads SVGIG (reference sequence). The CDR3 sequence is CAWNRRGGTNEKLFF. The CDR3 DNA sequence: TGTGCCTGGAACCGACGAGGGGGGACTAATGAAAAACTGTTTTTT.

This clone was recorded a few times. This chain joins TRBV7-2 and TRBJ1-5; D is undetermined. Per the germline V gene, CDR1 is SGHTA and CDR2 is FQGNSA. The CDR3 totals 13 residues. V was pared by 2 bases and J by 6 bases, with 8 bases between. The CDR3 DNA follows: TGTGCCAGCAGCTTATACCGGAGTCAGCCCCAGCATTTT. Translating gives CASSLYRSQPQHF.

The chain combines TRBV5-6 with TRBJ2-2; TRBD1 matches at 11 bases. This CDR3 region has 17 residues. Germline values: CDR1 SGHDT, CDR2 YYEEEE. V lost 4 bases to trimming and J lost 5 bases; unmatched junction nucleotides: 10. DNA of the CDR3: TGTGCCAGCAGCGGCGGACAGGGGGCGTTTGAAACCGGGGAGCTGTTTTTT. The encoded protein is CASSGGQGAFETGELFF.

The chain is built from TRBV19 and TRBJ2-5, with D uncertain. Trimming left V 1 base short and J 0 bases short, with 3 bases between. Germline V CDR1 and CDR2: LNHDA, SQIVND (reference sequence). The CDR3 totals 13 residues. CDR3 amino acids: CASSIAHQETQYF. The CDR3 coding sequence is TGTGCCAGTAGTATAGCTCACCAAGAGACCCAGTACTTC.

The CDR3: CASSRGQSQETQYF. The CDR3 nucleotides read TGTGCCAGCAGCCGAGGACAGTCCCAAGAGACCCAGTACTTC. The chain links TRBV5-4 to TRBJ2-5, with TRBD1 as a possible D gene (6 bases). Trimming removed 4 bases from V and 1 base from J, with 11 bases in between. In germline, CDR1 is SGHNT, CDR2 YYREEE (reference sequence). This CDR3 region has 14 residues.